This TCR beta chain was obtained from a study of OX40 agonist ivuxolimab in advanced cancers. Across the whole study: Ivuxolimab doses were 0.01, 0.1, 0.3, 1.5, 3 or 10 mg/kg every 2 weeks. Hepatocellular carcinoma, melanoma, renal cell or head and neck cancer occurred in dose-escalation patients.

With regard to this clone: Its antigen remains unknown.

The assay was immunoSEQ multiplex PCR, and TCRdb's table has in-frame clones only and misses some. Among about 32,000 clones, roughly 76% were seen once, and the ten largest hold roughly 21%. Study observations and caveats: Low normalized T-cell clonal expansion also characterized some of the nonresponders.

The V and J ends lost 4 bases and 6 bases, in that order; junction bases with no gene match: 6. Per the germline V gene, CDR1 is LNHDA and CDR2 is SQIVND (reference sequence). The CDR3 length is 14 residues. The chain recombines TRBV19 with TRBJ1-1; TRBD1 matches at 9 bases. The clonotype comes from an adult with an advanced solid tumor such as melanoma, head and neck, liver or kidney cancer. Specimen: CD4+ or CD8+ T cells sorted from blood, collected in a trial of the OX40 agonist ivuxolimab. The CDR3 nucleotides are TGTGCCAGTAGTAGGGACAGGGAGAGGGCTGAAGCTTTCTTT. It is translated as CASSRDRERAEAFF.